The 12 T cell receptor beta chains listed next were all sequenced from one sample in a study of human T cells and chemical hapten exposure. TCRdb reprocessed the RACE reads with MiXCR, giving one entry per CDR3 protein. The top ten hold 14% of the sample, which has some 42,000 distinct CDR3 sequences, approximately 9.6% seen once. Regarding time point: patch test 2, 6 weeks after DPC sensitization. Indicated treatment: therapeutic diphenylcyclopropenone sensitization with weekly scalp DPC. The starting material, unfractionated whole blood, was used for total RNA extraction. The sequencing used whole blood, collected in connection with sensitization to the hapten diphenylcyclopropenone (DPC). These receptor sequences come from a woman younger than 45 with alopecia areata. Some clones in this sample may be carry-over from other donors' samples.

This clonotype has a handful of counts. The gene calls are TRBV6-2 or TRBV6-3 and TRBJ2-1, with TRBD1 matching over 12 bases. Germline CDR1 and CDR2: MNHEY and SVGEGT. The CDR3 spans 14 residues. Losses at the gene ends were 6 bases for V and 8 bases for J; bases not matched to a gene: 5. The DNA for the CDR3 is TGTGCCAGCAGGCGGGACAGGGGGCTCTATGAGCAGTTCTTC. Translated: CASRRDRGLYEQFF.

This clonotype was observed a few times. V is TRBV29-1 and J is TRBJ2-2, with D unresolved. The germline V and J ends were trimmed by 4 bases and 2 bases, with 8 bases remaining between them. CDR3 length: 13 amino acids. CDR1 is SQVTM, CDR2 ANQGSEA, per germline. CDR3 residues: CSVVFGNTGELFF. The DNA of the CDR3 is TGCAGCGTTGTTTTCGGTAACACCGGGGAGCTGTTTTTT.

This clonotype has a count of ten or more. The chain combines TRBV7-2 with TRBJ1-1; D is undetermined. Per the germline V gene, CDR1 is SGHTA and CDR2 is FQGNSA. Trimming removed 1 base from V and 0 bases from J, with 9 bases in between. This CDR3 region has 15 residues. For the CDR3, the DNA is TGTGCCAGCAGCTTAGGGGTGAACATGAACACTGAAGCTTTCTTT. Amino acids: CASSLGVNMNTEAFF.

In its sample, this clonotype was seen a few times. The V gene is TRBV24-1, the J gene TRBJ2-4; unclear D gene. The ends were cut back, 2 bases at V and 0 bases at J, with 10 bases in the middle. CDR3 length equals 16 residues. CDR1 is KGHDR, CDR2 SFDVKD, per germline. The CDR3 nucleotides read TGTGCCACCAGTGATTCCCACGCCGTAGCCAAAAACATTCAGTACTTC. This encodes CATSDSHAVAKNIQYF.

This clonotype was seen more than once but under ten times. This rearrangement joins TRBV28 to TRBJ2-1; 7 nucleotides line up with TRBD1. The CDR3 totals 14 residues. CDR1 and CDR2 (germline): MDHEN, SYDVKM. The junction had 7 bases not matched to a gene; V was cut back by 7 bases and J by 4 bases. Written as DNA, the CDR3 is TGTGCCAGCATACTCCGGGACAGTTACAATGAGCAGTTCTTC. It is translated as CASILRDSYNEQFF.

This clonotype was observed many times. The rearrangement links TRBV7-6 to TRBJ2-7; unclear D gene. The V end lost 5 bases, the J end lost 2 bases, and 4 bases lay between the germline ends. The CDR3 is made up of 11 amino acids. Germline V gene data show CDR1 as SGHVS and CDR2 as FNYEAQ. The CDR3 reads CASSLTYEQYF. The CDR3 bases are TGTGCCAGCAGCCTGACCTACGAGCAGTACTTC.

This clonotype was seen a few times. The DNA for the CDR3 is TGTGCCAGCAGCGCCTCAGCGGGGAACACCGGGGAGCTGTTTTTT. It specifies CASSASAGNTGELFF. V and J are TRBV9 and TRBJ2-2; perhaps TRBD2 as D (6 bases). The germline V gene encodes CDR1 SGDLS and CDR2 YYNGEE. This CDR3 comprises 15 residues. Trimming left V 3 bases short and J 1 base short, with 10 bases between.

This clonotype was counted at least ten times. This rearrangement joins TRBV5-6 to TRBJ2-3; 7 nucleotides agree with TRBD2. Germline lookup yields CDR1 SGHDT and CDR2 YYEEEE. V trimming: 4 bases; J trimming: 4 bases; junction bases outside the gene matches: 9. The CDR3 has 15 amino acids. The CDR3 coding sequence is TGTGCCAGCAGCACACCCAGGGAGGGCGCAGATACGCAGTATTTT. It is translated as CASSTPREGADTQYF.

This chain joins TRBV20-1 and TRBJ1-5, with D tentatively TRBD1 (5 bases). From germline, CDR1 is DFQATT and CDR2 SNEGSKA (reference sequence). The V and J ends lost 6 bases and 2 bases respectively, with 11 bases between them. CDR3 length: 13 residues. CDR3 region: CSALGTGNQPQHF. CDR3 nucleotides: TGCAGTGCCCTTGGGACTGGCAATCAGCCCCAGCATTTT.

This clonotype is medium-sized within its sample. The CDR3 protein is CASSYLVGANTGELFF. CDR3 in DNA: TGTGCCAGCAGCTACCTGGTGGGGGCGAACACCGGGGAGCTGTTTTTT. V is TRBV5-6 and J is TRBJ2-2; either TRBD1 or TRBD2 may supply D (5 bases each). The CDR3 is made up of 16 amino acids. Germline-derived CDR1 and CDR2 are SGHDT and YYEEEE. V lost 3 bases, J lost 0 bases, and 12 bases lay in between.

The V gene is TRBV7-2, the J gene TRBJ1-6; TRBD1 is a possible D gene (6 bases). CDR3 length equals 15 residues. CDR1 SGHTA and CDR2 FQGNSA come from the germline V gene. The germline V and J ends were trimmed by 4 bases and 5 bases, with 12 bases remaining between them. The CDR3 loop reads CASSSRQADNSPLHF. The DNA of the CDR3 is TGTGCCAGCAGCTCCCGACAGGCGGATAATTCACCCCTCCACTTT.

This clonotype has a count of ten or more. The rearrangement links TRBV6-7 to TRBJ1-3, with 10 positions matching TRBD1. TRBV6-7 belongs to the ORF category, with a function that is uncertain. CDR3 size: 18 residues. The trim removed 2 bases at V and 2 bases at J, leaving 9 bases unmatched. The CDR3 coding sequence is TGTGCCAGCAGTTACACGGGGACAGGGGCCCTCACTGGAAACACCATATATTTT. Its protein is CASSYTGTGALTGNTIYF.